The clone carrying this TCR beta chain was seen many times. Between the trimmed V and J ends, which lost 5 bases and 5 bases, there was a span of 15 bases. Germline loops: CDR1 SGHVS, CDR2 FQNEAQ. CDR3 size: 14 residues. This sample is part of a study of early T cells in non-severe SARS-CoV-2 infection. Individual cDNA molecules were tagged with unique molecular identifiers, the study reported. Using its own MiXCR run on the 5' RACE reads, TCRdb lists one record per CDR3 protein. The sample lists 75,000 to 100,000 distinct CDR3 sequences; 11% to 15% were seen once. This chain joins TRBV7-8 and TRBJ2-5, with no clear D. Input material: whole blood. The receptor was derived from an adult who was a healthcare worker with PCR-confirmed SARS-CoV-2 infection or an uninfected control (not recorded which). The CDR3 protein is CASSPPGLEETQYF. CDR3 nucleotides: TGTGCCAGCAGCCCACCCGGGCTAGAGGAGACCCAGTACTTC.